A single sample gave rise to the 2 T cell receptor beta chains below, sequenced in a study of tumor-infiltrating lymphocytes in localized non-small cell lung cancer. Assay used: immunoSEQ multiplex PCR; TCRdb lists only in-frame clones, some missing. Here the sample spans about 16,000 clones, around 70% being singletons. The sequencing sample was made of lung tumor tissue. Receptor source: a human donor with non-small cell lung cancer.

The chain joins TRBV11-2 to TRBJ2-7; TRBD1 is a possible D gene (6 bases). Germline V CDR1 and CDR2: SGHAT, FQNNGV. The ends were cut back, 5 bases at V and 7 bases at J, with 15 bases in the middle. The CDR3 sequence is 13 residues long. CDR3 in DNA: TGTGCCAGCAGCGCCCGGGACACCTTAGAGCAGTACTTC. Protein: CASSARDTLEQYF. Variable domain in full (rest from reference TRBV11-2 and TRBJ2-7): EAGVAQSPRYKIIEKRQSVAFWCNPISGHATLYWYQQILGQGPKLLIQFQNNGVVDDSQLPKDRFSAERLKGVDSTLKIQPAKLEDSAVYLCASSARDTLEQYFGPGTRLTVT.

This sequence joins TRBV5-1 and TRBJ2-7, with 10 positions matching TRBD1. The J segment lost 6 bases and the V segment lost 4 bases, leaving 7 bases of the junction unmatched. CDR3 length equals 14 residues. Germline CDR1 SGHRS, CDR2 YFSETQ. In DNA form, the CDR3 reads TGCGCCAGCAGCACCACCGGGACAGGGGTCGAGCAGTACTTC. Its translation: CASSTTGTGVEQYF.